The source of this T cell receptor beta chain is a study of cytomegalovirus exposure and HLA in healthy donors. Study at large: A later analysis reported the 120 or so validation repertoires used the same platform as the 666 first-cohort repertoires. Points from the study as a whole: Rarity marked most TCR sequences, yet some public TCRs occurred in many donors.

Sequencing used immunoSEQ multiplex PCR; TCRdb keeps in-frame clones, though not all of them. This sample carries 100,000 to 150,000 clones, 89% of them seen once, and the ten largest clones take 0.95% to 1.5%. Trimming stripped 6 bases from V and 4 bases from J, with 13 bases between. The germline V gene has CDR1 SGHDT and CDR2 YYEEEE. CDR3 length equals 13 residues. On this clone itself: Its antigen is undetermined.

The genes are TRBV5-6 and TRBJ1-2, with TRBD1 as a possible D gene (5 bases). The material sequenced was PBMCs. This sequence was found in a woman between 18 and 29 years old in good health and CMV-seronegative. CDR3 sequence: CASKPQDIYGYTF. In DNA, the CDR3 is TGTGCCAGCAAACCGCAGGACATCTATGGCTACACCTTC.